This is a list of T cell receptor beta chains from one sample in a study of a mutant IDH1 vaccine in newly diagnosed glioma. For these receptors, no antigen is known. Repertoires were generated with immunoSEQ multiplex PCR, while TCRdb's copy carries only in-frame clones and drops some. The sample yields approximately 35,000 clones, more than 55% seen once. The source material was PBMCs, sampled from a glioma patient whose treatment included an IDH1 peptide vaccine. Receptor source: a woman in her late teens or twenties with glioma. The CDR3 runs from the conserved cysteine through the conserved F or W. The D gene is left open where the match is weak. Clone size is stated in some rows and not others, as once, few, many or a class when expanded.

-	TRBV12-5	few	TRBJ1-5	TGTGCTAGTGGTTTGGAGGCAGTTAGCAATCAGCCCCAGCATTTT	CASGLEAVSNQPQHF
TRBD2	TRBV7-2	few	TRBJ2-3	TGTGCCAGCAGCTCTATGGTTGGCGGGAGGGAGAGCGATACGCAGTATTTT	CASSSMVGGRESDTQYF
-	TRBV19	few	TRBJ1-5	TGTGCCAGTGACTTGCAGGGTAGCAATCAGCCCCAGCATTTT	CASDLQGSNQPQHF
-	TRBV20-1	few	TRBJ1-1	TGCAGTGCTTTGACTAACACTGAAGCTTTCTTT	CSALTNTEAFF
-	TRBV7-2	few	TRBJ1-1	TGTGCCAGCAGCCCAGGACGTATGAACACTGAAGCTTTCTTT	CASSPGRMNTEAFF
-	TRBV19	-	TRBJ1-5	TGTGCCAGTAGGCAGGGAGCCAGCAATCAGCCCCAGCATTTT	CASRQGASNQPQHF
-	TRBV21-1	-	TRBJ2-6	TGTGCCAGCAGCCTCTCACGGGGCTCTGGGGCCAACGTCCTGACTTTC	CASSLSRGSGANVLTF
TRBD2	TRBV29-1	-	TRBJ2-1	TGCAGCGCCCCTCTAGCGGGAGGGATGGAGCAGTTCTTC	CSAPLAGGMEQFF
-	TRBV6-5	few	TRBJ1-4	TGTGCCAGCAGCCCCGGGAGTGAAAAACTGTTTTTT	CASSPGSEKLFF
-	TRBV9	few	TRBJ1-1	TGTGCCAGCAGCTACGGGAGGGGGGCCACTGAAGCTTTCTTT	CASSYGRGATEAFF
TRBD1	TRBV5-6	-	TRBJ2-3	TGTGCCAGCAGTCCCCCGAACAGGGGGCAGAAGGTAACGCAGTATTTT	CASSPPNRGQKVTQYF
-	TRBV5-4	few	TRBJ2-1	TGTGCCAGCAGCCAAGGACAGCTTCGCTCCTACAATGAGCAGTTCTTC	CASSQGQLRSYNEQFF
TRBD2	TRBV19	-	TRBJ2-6	TGTGCCAGTAGGAGCGGGGGCTCTGGGGCCAACGTCCTGACTTTC	CASRSGGSGANVLTF
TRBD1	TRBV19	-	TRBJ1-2	TGTGCCAGCAGTTTACTCGGGACAGCGAACTATGGCTACACCTTC	CASSLLGTANYGYTF
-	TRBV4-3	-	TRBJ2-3	TGCGCCAGCAGCCAAGACTTTAGGGCTCTAGGGGTGGCAGATACGCAGTATTTT	CASSQDFRALGVADTQYF
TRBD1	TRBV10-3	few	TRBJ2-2	TGTGCCACCCGGACAGGAACGGACACCGGGGAGCTGTTTTTT	CATRTGTDTGELFF
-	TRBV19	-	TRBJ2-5	TGTGCCAGTGGAAGGGGGGGAAGCCAAGAGACCCAGTACTTC	CASGRGGSQETQYF
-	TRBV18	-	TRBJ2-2	TGTGCCAGTCAAAACAGGGACAACACCGGGGAGCTGTTTTTT	CASQNRDNTGELFF
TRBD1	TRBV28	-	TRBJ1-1	TGTGCCAGCAGTTTGGGGGGACAGAGAGAAGCTTTCTTT	CASSLGGQREAFF
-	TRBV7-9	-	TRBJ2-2	TGTGCCAGCAGCTTATCCGTCACCGGGGAGCTGTTTTTT	CASSLSVTGELFF
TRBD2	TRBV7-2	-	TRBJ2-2	TGTGCCAGCAGCTTAAGGGCTGGGATAGCGGGAGTAGCGGAGCTGTTTTTT	CASSLRAGIAGVAELFF
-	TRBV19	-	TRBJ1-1	TGTGCCAGTAGTAAGGTTGTGAACACTGAAGCTTTCTTT	CASSKVVNTEAFF
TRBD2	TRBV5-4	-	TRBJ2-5	TGTGCCAGCAGCCCTGGAAGTCTAGCTAGCGGGCGAGAGACCCAGTACTTC	CASSPGSLASGRETQYF
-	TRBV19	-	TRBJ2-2	TGTGCCAGTATGTACACCGGGGAGCTGTTTTTT	CASMYTGELFF
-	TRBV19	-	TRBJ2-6	TGTGCCGCTTGCCCGGGACGGAACTCTGGGGCCAACGTCCTGACTTTC	CAACPGRNSGANVLTF
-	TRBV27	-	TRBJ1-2	TGTGCCAGCAGTCCCACGGGCTGGGATGGCTACACCTTC	CASSPTGWDGYTF